These T cell receptor beta chains were read from a single sample in a study of cytomegalovirus exposure and HLA in healthy donors. Using immunoSEQ multiplex PCR, the repertoire was profiled, and TCRdb retains in-frame clones only, with some absent. This sample carries about 130,000 clones, about 86% of them seen once, and the ten largest clones take around 0.7%. Sequencing was done on a sample of PBMCs. The origin of the receptors is a man younger than 35 in good health and CMV-seronegative. Both conserved end residues are part of each CDR3. A D gene is named only where the DNA matches it firmly. Not all rows give a size; the values are once, few, many and, for expanded clones, a class.

v_call	j_call	d_call	clone_size	cdr3_length	cdr3_nt	cdr3_aa
TRBV27	TRBJ1-5	-	-	17	TGTGCCAGCAGTTTATACGCAGGGGACTATAGCAATCAGCCCCAGCATTTT	CASSLYAGDYSNQPQHF
TRBV2	TRBJ2-5	-	few	12	TGTGCCAGTGACAACTTCCAAGAGACCCAGTACTTC	CASDNFQETQYF
TRBV6-5	TRBJ2-7	-	-	13	TGTGCCAGCGGGATAGGGACACTCTACGAGCAGTACTTC	CASGIGTLYEQYF
TRBV19	TRBJ1-1	-	-	12	TGTGCCACAACAACAGGGTCCGCTGAAGCTTTCTTT	CATTTGSAEAFF
TRBV9	TRBJ1-1	TRBD1	-	17	TGTGCCAGCAGCGCTGGGGGCAGGGGGCGCGGCGGCACTGAAGCTTTCTTT	CASSAGGRGRGGTEAFF
TRBV4-3	TRBJ2-3	-	-	17	TGCGCCAGCAGCTACTACCCCAGTCCCCGTGTCACAGATACGCAGTATTTT	CASSYYPSPRVTDTQYF
TRBV6-1	TRBJ2-2	-	-	13	TGTGCCAGCAAGACAGGCAACACCGGGGAGCTGTTTTTT	CASKTGNTGELFF
TRBV6-5	TRBJ1-2	-	-	13	TGTGCCAGCAGTTACGTTGGGCCCTATGGCTACACCTTC	CASSYVGPYGYTF
TRBV6-5	TRBJ2-1	-	-	12	TGTGCCAGCAGTCGCCGGGACAATGAGCAGTTCTTC	CASSRRDNEQFF
TRBV5-5	TRBJ1-1	TRBD1	-	14	TGTGCCAGCAGCTTCACAGGGGGGAACACTGAAGCTTTCTTT	CASSFTGGNTEAFF
TRBV2	TRBJ1-2	-	-	14	TGTGCCAGCAGCCCGTCCAGGTTGGGCTATGGCTACACCTTC	CASSPSRLGYGYTF
TRBV28	TRBJ2-3	TRBD2	few	16	TGTGCCAGCAGTTTGAGGAAAACTAGCGGGGGGGATACGCAGTATTTT	CASSLRKTSGGDTQYF
TRBV15	TRBJ2-7	-	-	15	TGTGCCACCAGCATAGACAGGACCAGGGATTACGAGCAGTACTTC	CATSIDRTRDYEQYF
TRBV5-1	TRBJ2-3	-	-	14	TGCGCCAGCAGCTATCGCGGGGCCACAGATACGCAGTATTTT	CASSYRGATDTQYF
TRBV28	TRBJ2-7	-	-	15	TGTGCCAGCAGTTCCCCCCATGGCCAGACCTACGAGCAGTACTTC	CASSSPHGQTYEQYF
TRBV6-1	TRBJ1-6	-	-	15	TGTGCCAGCAGTGAAAGTGCAGGAGGAAATTCACCCCTCCACTTT	CASSESAGGNSPLHF
TRBV7-2	TRBJ2-7	TRBD1	-	16	TGTGCCAGCAGCTCCGCTCACAGGGGAGAGACCTACGAGCAGTACTTC	CASSSAHRGETYEQYF
TRBV10-3	TRBJ2-5	TRBD2	-	16	TGTGCCATCAACAAGGGACTAGCGGGGGGTCAAGAGACCCAGTACTTC	CAINKGLAGGQETQYF
TRBV13	TRBJ2-1	-	-	17	TGTGCCAGCAGCCACCGAGTAGGGGGTTGGTCCTACAATGAGCAGTTCTTC	CASSHRVGGWSYNEQFF
TRBV30	TRBJ2-1	TRBD2	-	15	TGTGCCTGGAGTCCCCTCGGGAGGAGCTACAATGAGCAGTTCTTC	CAWSPLGRSYNEQFF
TRBV10-2	TRBJ2-1	TRBD1	-	14	TGCGCCAGCAGTACCTCGACAGGGATCAATGAGCAGTTCTTC	CASSTSTGINEQFF
TRBV6-4	TRBJ1-2	-	-	15	TGTGCCAGCAGTGACTCTGGGACGGCGGGGTCTGGCTACACCTTC	CASSDSGTAGSGYTF
TRBV5-1	TRBJ1-1	-	-	14	TGCGCCAGCAGCTTTGGCAGGGGATACACTGAAGCTTTCTTT	CASSFGRGYTEAFF
TRBV4-2	TRBJ2-1	-	-	14	TGTGCCAGCAGCCCTAGGCCCGACGGGTTAGTCCAGTTCTTC	CASSPRPDGLVQFF
TRBV5-4	TRBJ1-6	TRBD1	-	15	TGTGCCAGCAGCTTGGGACAGGGGGTGGGTTCACCCCTCCACTTT	CASSLGQGVGSPLHF